This T cell receptor beta chain was captured in a study of T cells in Graves' hyperthyroidism and ophthalmopathy. General study results and limits: Among thyroid clonotypes expanded above 0.001, most also appeared in blood.

The table lists this clonotype with a few counts. As yet, its antigen is unknown. CDR3 size: 12 residues. Per the germline V gene, CDR1 is SQVTM and CDR2 is ANQGSEA. V shed 7 bases, J shed 6 bases, and the junction held 5 bases outside the gene matches. Regions amplified from RNA transcripts were the TCR beta CDR3 regions. First-round RT-PCR targeting the TCR CDR3 was performed with the HTBI primer set. MiXCR, applied by TCRdb to the multiplex PCR reads, yields one record per CDR3 protein. The table shows roughly 350,000 distinct CDR3 sequences, with roughly 14% occurring only once. This rearrangement joins TRBV29-1 to TRBJ2-2, with 7 positions matching TRBD1. The sequenced sample was blood. This clonotype originated in a woman aged 30 to 39 with Graves' hyperthyroidism. CDR3 loop: CSGRTGPGELFF. Written as DNA, the CDR3 is TGCAGCGGTAGGACAGGTCCCGGGGAGCTGTTTTTT.